This entry describes one TCR beta chain. Coverage ceases 3 residues before the CDR3 finishes, and the germline J gene fills in the end. This entry belongs to a study of T cells in women clearing cervical HPV infection. Overall study context: For cases, blood was sampled a median roughly 150 days after lesion detection, interquartile range about 90 to 200 days.

This CDR3 spans 16 amino acids. With 2 bases clipped from V and 1 base from J, the junction kept 5 bases outside the gene matches. Germline V gene data show CDR1 as SGHNT and CDR2 as YYREEE (reference sequence). Repertoires were generated with immunoSEQ multiplex PCR, while TCRdb's copy carries only in-frame clones and drops some. This sample's table has tens of thousands of clones. Specimen: blood buffy coat. The clonotype originates from a woman between 18 and 70 years old with a cervical HPV16 infection that either progressed to CIN3+ or cleared (not recorded which). This sequence joins TRBV5-4 and TRBJ2-2; 7 bases line up with TRBD1. The DNA read from the CDR3 is TGTGCCAGCAGCTTTGGGTGGACAGGGAACACCGGGGAG. Protein sequence: CASSFGWTGNTGE. The whole CDR3 protein reads CASSFGWTGNTGELFF.